The 9 T cell receptor beta chains reported below all come from one sample, sequenced in a study of shared clonotypes between healthy human individuals. Libraries were prepared by immunoSEQ multiplex PCR; TCRdb keeps only in-frame clonotypes and omits some of them. This table has about 1 million clones, approximately 76% appearing once. Sequencing input: memory CD4+ T cells sorted from blood. Regarding subset: CD45RA-negative fraction. Source of these receptors: a man between 18 and 35 years old in good health.

The CDR3 DNA follows: TGCGCCAGCAGTCCTGCCTCCTACGAGCAGTACTTC. As protein: CASSPASYEQYF. V usage is TRBV23-1 and J usage is TRBJ2-7; no clear D gene. TRBV23-1 is noted as an ORF with a role that remains uncertain. The CDR3 runs 12 residues. V lost 4 bases and J 0 bases, leaving 4 bases between the germline ends.

The CDR3 coding sequence is TGTGCCAGCACTGGCTGGGGGAGAGATACGCAGTATTTT. Translating it yields CASTGWGRDTQYF. The chain combines TRBV6-1 with TRBJ2-3; the D gene could be TRBD1 or TRBD2 (5 bases each). V was shortened by 7 bases and J by 5 bases, with 13 bases between the two germline ends. The CDR3 runs to 13 residues. The germline gives CDR1 MNHNS, CDR2 SASEGT.

This chain connects TRBV27 to TRBJ2-1, with 10 bases that match TRBD2. From germline, CDR1 is MNHEY and CDR2 SMNVEV (reference sequence). V was clipped by 1 base and J by 4 bases; unmatched bases: 13. This CDR3 comprises 19 residues. Here the CDR3 reads CASSLLVLAGDLKYNEQFF. For the CDR3, the DNA is TGTGCCAGCAGTTTATTGGTCCTAGCGGGAGACCTAAAGTACAATGAGCAGTTCTTC.

This chain connects TRBV5-4 to TRBJ1-1; 9 positions match TRBD1. The CDR3 is 15 residues long. CDR1 is SGHNT and CDR2 is YYREEE in the germline V gene (reference sequence). The V and J ends lost 4 bases and 4 bases, in that order; junction bases with no gene match: 8. CDR3 nucleotides: TGTGCCAGCAGCCGTACGGACAGGGGAGGCACTGAAGCTTTCTTT. It encodes CASSRTDRGGTEAFF.

The V call is TRBV28, the J call TRBJ2-6, with a possible D match to TRBD1 (5 bases). The CDR3 loop spans 15 amino acids. In germline, CDR1 is MDHEN, CDR2 SYDVKM. Trimming removed 6 bases from V and 2 bases from J, with 11 bases in between. In DNA, the CDR3 is TGTGCCAGCAGCCCAGGGCTAGCTGGGGCCAACGTCCTGACTTTC. Translated, it gives CASSPGLAGANVLTF.

Details on this clone: This same CDR3 is encoded by further DNA sequences in the sample. The V and J genes are TRBV5-1 and TRBJ2-7; possible D gene TRBD1, 6 bases. With 0 bases removed from V and 2 bases from J, the gap between germline ends came to 9 bases. Germline-derived CDR1 and CDR2 are SGHRS and YFSETQ. The CDR3 has 14 residues. The chain's CDR3 is CASSLADSTYEQYF. CDR3 in DNA: TGCGCCAGCAGCTTGGCGGACAGTACCTACGAGCAGTACTTC.

In DNA, the CDR3 is TGTGCCAGCAAAACTAGCGGGGGAGACGAGCAGTACTTC. Encoded protein: CASKTSGGDEQYF. V and J are TRBV2 and TRBJ2-7; 11 nucleotides agree with TRBD2. Germline V lookup: CDR1 SNHLY, CDR2 FYNNEI. Trimming cost V 7 bases and J 5 bases; bases outside gene matches: 4. The CDR3 is 13 residues long.

Points on this clone: One end of the junction is discordant with germline, which a read error may explain. This sequence joins TRBV7-7 and TRBJ2-7, with TRBD1 matching over 8 bases. CDR3 size: 14 residues. The germline V gene has CDR1 SSHAT and CDR2 FNYEAQ (reference sequence). The CDR3 sequence is CASSILTGAYEQYF. The DNA of the CDR3 is TGTGCTAGCAGCATATTGACAGGGGCCTACGAGCAGTACTTC.

This chain connects TRBV4-3 to TRBJ2-1; D not resolved. Trimming took 1 base from V and 9 from J, leaving 10 bases between them. The CDR3 is 13 amino acids. From germline, CDR1 is LGHNA and CDR2 YSLEER. The CDR3 DNA sequence: TGCGCCAGCAGCCAAGGTGGTAGGGCTGAGCAGTTCTTC. This codes for CASSQGGRAEQFF.